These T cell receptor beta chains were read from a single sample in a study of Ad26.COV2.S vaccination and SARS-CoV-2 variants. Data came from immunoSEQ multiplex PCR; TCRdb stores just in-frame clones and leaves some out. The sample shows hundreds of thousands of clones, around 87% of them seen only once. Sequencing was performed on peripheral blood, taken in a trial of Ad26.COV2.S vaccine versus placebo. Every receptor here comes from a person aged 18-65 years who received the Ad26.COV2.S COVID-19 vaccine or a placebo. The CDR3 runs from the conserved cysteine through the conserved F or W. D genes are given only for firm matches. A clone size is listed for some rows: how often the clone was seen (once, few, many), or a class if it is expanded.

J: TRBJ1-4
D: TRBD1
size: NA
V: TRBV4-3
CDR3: CASSQETGELEKLFF
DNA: TGCGCCAGCAGCCAGGAGACAGGGGAACTAGAAAAACTGTTTTTT

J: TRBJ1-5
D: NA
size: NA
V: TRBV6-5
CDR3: CTSGAPRNQPQHF
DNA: TGTACCTCAGGGGCCCCTCGCAATCAGCCCCAGCATTTT

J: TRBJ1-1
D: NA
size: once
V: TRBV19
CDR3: CASSMVRGGGTNTEAFF
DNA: TGTGCCAGTAGTATGGTTCGGGGGGGCGGGACGAACACTGAAGCTTTCTTT

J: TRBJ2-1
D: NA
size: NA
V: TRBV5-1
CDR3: CASSPEGGYNEQFF
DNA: TGCGCCAGCAGCCCGGAGGGGGGATACAATGAGCAGTTCTTC

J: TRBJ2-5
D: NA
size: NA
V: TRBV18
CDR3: CASSLSGPSETQYF
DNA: TGTGCCAGCTCCTTAAGCGGGCCCTCGGAGACCCAGTACTTC

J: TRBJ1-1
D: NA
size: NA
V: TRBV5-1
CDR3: CASSLRQGPTEAFF
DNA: TGCGCCAGCAGCTTGCGTCAGGGACCCACTGAAGCTTTCTTT

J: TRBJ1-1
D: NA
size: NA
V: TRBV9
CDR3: CASSVDWNTEAFF
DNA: TGTGCCAGCAGCGTAGACTGGAACACTGAAGCTTTCTTT

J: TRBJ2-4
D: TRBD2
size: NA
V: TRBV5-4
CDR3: CASSLEGGRARNIQYF
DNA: TGTGCCAGCAGCTTGGAAGGCGGGAGGGCCCGAAACATTCAGTACTTC

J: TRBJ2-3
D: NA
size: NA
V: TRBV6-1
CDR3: CASSVGSGREFIDTQYF
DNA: TGTGCCAGCAGTGTCGGGTCGGGACGGGAATTTATCGATACGCAGTATTTT

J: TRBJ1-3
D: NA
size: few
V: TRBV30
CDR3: CAWMQGVEGNTIYF
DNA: TGTGCCTGGATGCAGGGAGTGGAGGGAAACACCATATATTTT

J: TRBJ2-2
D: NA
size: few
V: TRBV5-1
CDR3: CASSWSRYSTGELFF
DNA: TGCGCCAGCAGCTGGTCCAGGTATTCTACCGGGGAGCTGTTTTTT

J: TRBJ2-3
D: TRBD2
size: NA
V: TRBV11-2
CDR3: CATRGTSGHTDTQYF
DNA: TGTGCCACCCGGGGGACTAGCGGGCACACAGATACGCAGTATTTT

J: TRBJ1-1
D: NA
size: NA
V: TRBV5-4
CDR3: CASRGNTEAFF
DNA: TGTGCCAGCAGAGGGAACACTGAAGCTTTCTTT

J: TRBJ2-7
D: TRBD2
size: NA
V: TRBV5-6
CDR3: CASSSIPGTSGSTSYEQYF
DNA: TGTGCCAGCAGCTCGATCCCCGGGACTAGCGGGAGTACCTCCTACGAGCAGTACTTC

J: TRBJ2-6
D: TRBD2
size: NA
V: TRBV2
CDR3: CASSGFIQTSGRTGANVLTF
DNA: TGTGCCAGCAGTGGTTTTATCCAGACTAGCGGGAGAACTGGGGCCAACGTCCTGACTTTC

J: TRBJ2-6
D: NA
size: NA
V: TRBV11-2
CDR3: CASSLVGGANVLTF
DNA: TGTGCCAGCAGCTTAGTAGGCGGGGCCAACGTCCTGACTTTC

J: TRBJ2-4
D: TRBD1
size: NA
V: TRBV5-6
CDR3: CASSKPTGGEGAIQYF
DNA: TGTGCCAGCAGCAAACCGACAGGGGGCGAGGGGGCCATTCAGTACTTC

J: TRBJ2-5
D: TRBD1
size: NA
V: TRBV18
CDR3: CASSLGQQETQYF
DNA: TGTGCCAGCTCATTGGGACAGCAAGAGACCCAGTACTTC

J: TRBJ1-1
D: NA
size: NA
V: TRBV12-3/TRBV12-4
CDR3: CASRSTVNTEAFF
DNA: TGTGCCAGCAGAAGTACAGTGAACACTGAAGCTTTCTTT

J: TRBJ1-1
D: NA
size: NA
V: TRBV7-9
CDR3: CASSPPFF
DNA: TGTGCCAGCAGCCCCCCTTTCTTT

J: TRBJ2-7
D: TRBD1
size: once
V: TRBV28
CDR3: CASSLPGQIYEQYF
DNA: TGTGCCAGCAGCCTTCCGGGACAGATCTACGAGCAGTACTTC

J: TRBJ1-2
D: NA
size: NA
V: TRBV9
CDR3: CASSVGAGFNYGYTF
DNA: TGTGCCAGCAGCGTAGGGGCAGGGTTTAATTATGGCTACACCTTC

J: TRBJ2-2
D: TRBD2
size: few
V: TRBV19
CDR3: CASSIKLAGGVGTGELFF
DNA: TGTGCCAGTAGTATTAAACTAGCGGGAGGTGTTGGCACCGGGGAGCTGTTTTTT

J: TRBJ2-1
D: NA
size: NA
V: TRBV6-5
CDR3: CASSYSTNNEQFF
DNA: TGTGCCAGCAGTTACTCAACAAACAATGAGCAGTTCTTC

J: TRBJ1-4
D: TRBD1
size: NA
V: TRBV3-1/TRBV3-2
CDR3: CASSQGDRGNEKLFF
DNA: TGTGCCAGCAGCCAAGGGGACAGGGGTAATGAAAAACTGTTTTTT

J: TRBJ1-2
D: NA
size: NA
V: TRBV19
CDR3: CASSTQVQGGNYGYTF
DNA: TGTGCCAGTAGTACCCAGGTACAGGGAGGGAACTATGGCTACACCTTC

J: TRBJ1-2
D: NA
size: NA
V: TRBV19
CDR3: CASSIGPRAHGYTF
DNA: TGTGCCAGTAGTATCGGTCCCAGGGCCCATGGCTACACCTTC

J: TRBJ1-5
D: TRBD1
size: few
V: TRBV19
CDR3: CASSMRRRGQGAGSNQPQHF
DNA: TGTGCCAGTAGTATGAGGAGGCGGGGACAGGGGGCCGGGAGCAATCAGCCCCAGCATTTT

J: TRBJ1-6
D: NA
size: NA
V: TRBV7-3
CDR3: CASSLGRYNSPLHF
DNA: TGTGCCAGCAGCCTGGGACGGTATAATTCACCCCTCCACTTT

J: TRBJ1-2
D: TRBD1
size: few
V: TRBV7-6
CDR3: CASSLNRGDYGYTF
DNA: TGTGCCAGCAGCCTCAACAGGGGGGACTATGGCTACACCTTC

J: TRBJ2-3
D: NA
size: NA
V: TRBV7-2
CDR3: CASSPPDGTQYF
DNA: TGTGCCAGCAGCCCTCCAGATGGTACGCAGTATTTT

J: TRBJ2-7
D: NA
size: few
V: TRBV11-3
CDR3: CASSASGAAVGEQYF
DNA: TGTGCCAGCAGCGCGTCCGGGGCAGCGGTGGGTGAGCAGTACTTC

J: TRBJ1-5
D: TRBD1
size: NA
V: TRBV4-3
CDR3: CASSHSWSRGRGQPQHF
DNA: TGCGCCAGCAGCCATTCATGGAGCAGGGGGCGCGGTCAGCCCCAGCATTTT

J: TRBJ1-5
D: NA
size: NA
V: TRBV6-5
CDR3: CASTLRGPQHF
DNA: TGTGCCAGCACCCTGCGTGGGCCCCAGCATTTT

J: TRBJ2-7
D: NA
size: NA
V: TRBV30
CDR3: CAYLPRGRYEQYF
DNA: TGTGCCTATTTACCCAGGGGAAGGTACGAGCAGTACTTC

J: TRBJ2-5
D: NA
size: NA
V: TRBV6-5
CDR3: CASSAKGPETQYF
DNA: TGTGCCAGCAGCGCCAAGGGACCGGAGACCCAGTACTTC

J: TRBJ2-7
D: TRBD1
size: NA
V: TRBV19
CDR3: CASSISGQGWGYEQYF
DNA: TGTGCCAGTAGTATATCCGGACAGGGGTGGGGGTACGAGCAGTACTTC

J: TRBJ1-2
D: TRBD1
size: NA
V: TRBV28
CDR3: CASRTPTAGGRGYTF
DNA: TGTGCCAGCAGGACCCCTACCGCAGGGGGCAGGGGCTACACCTTC

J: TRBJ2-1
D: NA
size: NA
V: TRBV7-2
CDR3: CASSLRAGSYNEQFF
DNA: TGTGCCAGCAGCTTAAGGGCCGGCTCCTACAATGAGCAGTTCTTC

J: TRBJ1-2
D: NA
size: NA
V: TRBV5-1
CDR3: CASSPGYGYTF
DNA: TGCGCCAGCAGCCCCGGGTATGGCTACACCTTC

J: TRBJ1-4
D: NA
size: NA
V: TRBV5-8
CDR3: CASSLDAQRDEKLFF
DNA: TGTGCCAGCAGCTTGGACGCGCAGAGGGATGAAAAACTGTTTTTT

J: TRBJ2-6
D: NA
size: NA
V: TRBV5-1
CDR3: CASSSSGGPVSGANVLTF
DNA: TGCGCCAGCAGCTCCTCAGGAGGGCCTGTCTCTGGGGCCAACGTCCTGACTTTC

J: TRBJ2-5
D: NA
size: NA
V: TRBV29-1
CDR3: CSVGYGISETQYF
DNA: TGCAGCGTTGGTTATGGGATTTCGGAGACCCAGTACTTC

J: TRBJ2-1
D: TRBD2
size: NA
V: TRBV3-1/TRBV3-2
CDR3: CASSQDPSGTHNEQFF
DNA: TGTGCCAGCAGCCAAGACCCTAGCGGGACTCACAATGAGCAGTTCTTC

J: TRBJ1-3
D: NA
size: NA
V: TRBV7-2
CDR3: CASEGVFGSGNTIYF
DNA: TGTGCCAGCGAAGGGGTTTTCGGCTCTGGAAACACCATATATTTT

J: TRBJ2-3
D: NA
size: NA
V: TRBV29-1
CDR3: CSALGGSTDTQYF
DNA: TGCAGCGCTTTAGGAGGGAGCACAGATACGCAGTATTTT

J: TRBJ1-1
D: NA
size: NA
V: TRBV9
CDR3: CASSVFSGHMNTEAFF
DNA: TGTGCCAGCAGCGTATTTTCTGGGCATATGAACACTGAAGCTTTCTTT

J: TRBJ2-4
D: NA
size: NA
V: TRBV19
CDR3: CASSVTAINIQYF
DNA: TGTGCCAGTAGTGTGACCGCTATCAACATTCAGTACTTC

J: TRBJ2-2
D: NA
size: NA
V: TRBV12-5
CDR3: CASGLRPDTGELFF
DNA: TGTGCTAGTGGTTTGCGCCCCGACACCGGGGAGCTGTTTTTT

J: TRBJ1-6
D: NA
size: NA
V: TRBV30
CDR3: CAWIAFNNSPLHF
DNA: TGTGCCTGGATCGCGTTCAATAATTCACCCCTCCACTTT

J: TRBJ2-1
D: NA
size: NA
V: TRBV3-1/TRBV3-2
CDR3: CASSQAGGVSYNEQFF
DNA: TGTGCCAGCAGCCAAGCGGGCGGGGTTTCCTACAATGAGCAGTTCTTC

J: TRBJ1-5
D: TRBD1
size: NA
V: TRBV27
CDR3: CASSSIGTDNQPQHF
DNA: TGTGCCAGCAGTTCGATCGGGACAGATAATCAGCCCCAGCATTTT